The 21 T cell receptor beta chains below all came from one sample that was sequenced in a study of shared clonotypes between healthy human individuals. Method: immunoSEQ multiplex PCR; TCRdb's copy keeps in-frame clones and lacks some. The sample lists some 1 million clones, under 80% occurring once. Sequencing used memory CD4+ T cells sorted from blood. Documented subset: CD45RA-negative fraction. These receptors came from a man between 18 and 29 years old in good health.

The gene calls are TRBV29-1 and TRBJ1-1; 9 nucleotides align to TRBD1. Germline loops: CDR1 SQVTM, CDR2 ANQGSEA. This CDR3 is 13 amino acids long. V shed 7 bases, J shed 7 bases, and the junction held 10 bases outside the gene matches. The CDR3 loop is CSAGDRAGNEAFF. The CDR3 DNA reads TGCAGCGCCGGGGACAGGGCGGGCAATGAAGCTTTCTTT.

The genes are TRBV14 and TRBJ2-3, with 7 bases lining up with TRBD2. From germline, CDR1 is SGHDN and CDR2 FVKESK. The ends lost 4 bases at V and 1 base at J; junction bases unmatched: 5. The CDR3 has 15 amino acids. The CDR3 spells CASSPKAGRTDTQYF. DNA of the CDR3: TGTGCCAGCAGCCCAAAAGCGGGACGCACAGATACGCAGTATTTT.

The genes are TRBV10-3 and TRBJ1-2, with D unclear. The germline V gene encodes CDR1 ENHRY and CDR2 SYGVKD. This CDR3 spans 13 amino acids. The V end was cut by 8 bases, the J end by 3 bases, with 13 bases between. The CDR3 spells CAISSSRDYGYTF. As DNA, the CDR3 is TGTGCCATCTCGAGCTCGCGGGACTATGGCTACACCTTC.

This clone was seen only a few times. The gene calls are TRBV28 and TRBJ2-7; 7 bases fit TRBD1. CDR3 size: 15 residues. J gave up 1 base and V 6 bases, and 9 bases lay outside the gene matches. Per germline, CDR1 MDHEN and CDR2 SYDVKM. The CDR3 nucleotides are TGTGCCAGCAGCCTCAACAGGGGACGATCCTACGAGCAGTACTTC. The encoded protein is CASSLNRGRSYEQYF.

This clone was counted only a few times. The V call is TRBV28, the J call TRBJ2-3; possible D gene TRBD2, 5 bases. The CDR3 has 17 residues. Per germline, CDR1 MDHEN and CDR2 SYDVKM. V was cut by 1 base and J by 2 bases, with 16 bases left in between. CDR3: CASSLLPGLIPTDTQYF. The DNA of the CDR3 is TGTGCCAGCAGTTTATTACCGGGATTAATTCCCACAGATACGCAGTATTTT.

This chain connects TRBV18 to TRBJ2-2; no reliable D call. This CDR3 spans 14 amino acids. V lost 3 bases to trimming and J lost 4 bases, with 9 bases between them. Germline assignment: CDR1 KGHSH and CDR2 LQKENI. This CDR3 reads CASSPSVGTGELFF. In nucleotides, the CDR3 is TGTGCCAGCTCACCCTCAGTCGGCACCGGGGAGCTGTTTTTT.

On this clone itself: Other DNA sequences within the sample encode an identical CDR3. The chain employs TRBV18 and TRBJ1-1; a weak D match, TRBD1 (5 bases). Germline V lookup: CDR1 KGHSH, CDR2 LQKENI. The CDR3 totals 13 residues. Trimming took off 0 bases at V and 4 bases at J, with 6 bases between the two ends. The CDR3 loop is CASSPPGATEAFF. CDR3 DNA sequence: TGTGCCAGCTCACCACCAGGGGCCACTGAAGCTTTCTTT.

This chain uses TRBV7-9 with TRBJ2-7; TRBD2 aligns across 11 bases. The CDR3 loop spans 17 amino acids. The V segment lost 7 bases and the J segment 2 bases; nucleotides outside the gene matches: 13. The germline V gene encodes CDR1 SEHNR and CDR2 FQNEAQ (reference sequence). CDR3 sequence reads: CASNQVPSLAGAYEQYF. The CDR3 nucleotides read TGTGCCAGCAACCAAGTTCCCTCACTAGCGGGAGCCTACGAGCAGTACTTC.

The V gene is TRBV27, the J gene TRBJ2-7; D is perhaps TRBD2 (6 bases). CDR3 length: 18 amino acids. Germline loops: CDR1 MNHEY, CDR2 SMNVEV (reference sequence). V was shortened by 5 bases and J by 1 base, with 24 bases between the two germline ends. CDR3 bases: TGTGCCAGCAGTCCTCAAGGGACTTTCATTTCGGTATCCTACGAGCAGTACTTC. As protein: CASSPQGTFISVSYEQYF.

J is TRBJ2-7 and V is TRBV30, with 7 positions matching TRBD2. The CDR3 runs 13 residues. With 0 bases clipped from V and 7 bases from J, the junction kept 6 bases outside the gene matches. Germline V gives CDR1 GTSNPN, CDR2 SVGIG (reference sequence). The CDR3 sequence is CAWSVLWRGEQYF. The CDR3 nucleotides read TGTGCCTGGAGTGTACTTTGGCGGGGGGAGCAGTACTTC.

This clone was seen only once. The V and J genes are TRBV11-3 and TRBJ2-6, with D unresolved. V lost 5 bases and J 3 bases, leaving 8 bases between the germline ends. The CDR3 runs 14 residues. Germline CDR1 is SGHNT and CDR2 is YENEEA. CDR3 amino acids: CASSPTSGANVLTF. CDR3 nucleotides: TGTGCCAGCAGCCCGACGAGTGGGGCCAACGTCCTGACTTTC.

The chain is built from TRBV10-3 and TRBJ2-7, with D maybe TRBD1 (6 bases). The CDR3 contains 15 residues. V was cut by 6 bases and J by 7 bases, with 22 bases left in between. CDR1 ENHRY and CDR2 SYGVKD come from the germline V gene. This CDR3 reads CAIRGSTGSYDEQYF. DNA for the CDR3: TGTGCCATCAGGGGGTCTACAGGGTCCTACGATGAGCAGTACTTC.

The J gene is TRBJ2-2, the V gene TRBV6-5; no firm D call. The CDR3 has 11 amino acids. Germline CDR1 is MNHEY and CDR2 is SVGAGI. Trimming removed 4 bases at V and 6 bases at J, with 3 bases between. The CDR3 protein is CASSSAGELFF. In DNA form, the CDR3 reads TGTGCCAGCAGTTCTGCCGGGGAGCTGTTTTTT.

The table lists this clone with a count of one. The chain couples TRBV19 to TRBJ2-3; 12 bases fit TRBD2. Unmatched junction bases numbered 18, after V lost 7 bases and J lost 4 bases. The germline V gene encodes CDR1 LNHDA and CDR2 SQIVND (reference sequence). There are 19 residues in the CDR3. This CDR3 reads CASIVGLAGGQDVPDTQYF. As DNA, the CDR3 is TGTGCCAGTATCGTGGGGCTAGCGGGGGGGCAAGATGTCCCAGATACGCAGTATTTT.

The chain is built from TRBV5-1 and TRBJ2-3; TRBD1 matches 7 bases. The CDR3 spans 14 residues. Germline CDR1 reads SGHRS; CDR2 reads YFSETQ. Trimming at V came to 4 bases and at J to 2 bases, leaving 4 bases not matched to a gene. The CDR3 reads CASSEGQITDTQYF. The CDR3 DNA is TGCGCCAGCAGCGAGGGACAGATCACAGATACGCAGTATTTT.

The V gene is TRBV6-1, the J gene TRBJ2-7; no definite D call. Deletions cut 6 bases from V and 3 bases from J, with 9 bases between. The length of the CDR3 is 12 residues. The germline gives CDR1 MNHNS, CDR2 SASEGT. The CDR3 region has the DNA TGTGCCAGCAGCAAAACCCTCTACGAGCAGTACTTC. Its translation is CASSKTLYEQYF.

CDR3 loop: CASSIRLAGANTGELFF. Here the CDR3 DNA reads TGTGCCAGCAGCATAAGACTAGCGGGGGCGAACACCGGGGAGCTGTTTTTT. This sequence joins TRBV9 and TRBJ2-2, with 12 bases lining up with TRBD2. J gave up 0 bases and V 4 bases, and 4 bases lay outside the gene matches. The CDR3 runs to 17 residues. Per the germline V gene, CDR1 is SGDLS and CDR2 is YYNGEE.

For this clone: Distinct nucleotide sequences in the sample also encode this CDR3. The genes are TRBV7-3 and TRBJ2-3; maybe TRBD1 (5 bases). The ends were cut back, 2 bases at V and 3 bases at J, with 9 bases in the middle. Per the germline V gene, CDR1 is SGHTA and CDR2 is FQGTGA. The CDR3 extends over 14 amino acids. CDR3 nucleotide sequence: TGTGCCAGCAGCTTAGGGGCAGGGACAGATACGCAGTATTTT. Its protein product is CASSLGAGTDTQYF.

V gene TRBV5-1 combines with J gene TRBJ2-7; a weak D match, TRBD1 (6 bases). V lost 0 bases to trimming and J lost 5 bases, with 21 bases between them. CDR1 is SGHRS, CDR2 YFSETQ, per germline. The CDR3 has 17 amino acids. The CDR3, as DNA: TGCGCCAGCAGCTTGGACGAAAGGGACACGGTGTCCGACGAGCAGTACTTC. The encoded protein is CASSLDERDTVSDEQYF. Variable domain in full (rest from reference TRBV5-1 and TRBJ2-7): KAGVTQTPRYLIKTRGQQVTLSCSPISGHRSVSWYQQTPGQGLQFLFEYFSETQRNKGNFPGRFSGRQFSNSRSEMNVSTLELGDSALYLCASSLDERDTVSDEQYFGPGTRLTVT.

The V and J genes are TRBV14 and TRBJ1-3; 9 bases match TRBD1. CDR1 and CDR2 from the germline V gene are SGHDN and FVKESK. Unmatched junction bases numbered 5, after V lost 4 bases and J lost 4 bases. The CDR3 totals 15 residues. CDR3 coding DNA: TGTGCCAGCAGCCCACACAGGGGGCCCGGAAACACCATATATTTT. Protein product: CASSPHRGPGNTIYF.

CDR3 region: CASGLVGLGFRTEAFF. The CDR3 coding sequence is TGTGCTAGTGGTTTGGTAGGATTGGGGTTTCGAACTGAAGCTTTCTTT. The V call is TRBV12-5, the J call TRBJ1-1; D is uncertain. This CDR3 spans 16 amino acids. The germline gives CDR1 LGHNT, CDR2 FRNRAP. V was shortened by 0 bases and J by 5 bases, with 16 bases between the two germline ends. Drawing the rest from reference TRBV12-5 and TRBJ1-1, the complete variable domain is DARVTQTPRHKVTEMGQEVTMRCQPILGHNTVFWYRQTMMQGLELLAYFRNRAPLDDSGMPKDRFSAEMPDATLATLKIQPSEPRDSAVYFCASGLVGLGFRTEAFFGQGTRLTVV.